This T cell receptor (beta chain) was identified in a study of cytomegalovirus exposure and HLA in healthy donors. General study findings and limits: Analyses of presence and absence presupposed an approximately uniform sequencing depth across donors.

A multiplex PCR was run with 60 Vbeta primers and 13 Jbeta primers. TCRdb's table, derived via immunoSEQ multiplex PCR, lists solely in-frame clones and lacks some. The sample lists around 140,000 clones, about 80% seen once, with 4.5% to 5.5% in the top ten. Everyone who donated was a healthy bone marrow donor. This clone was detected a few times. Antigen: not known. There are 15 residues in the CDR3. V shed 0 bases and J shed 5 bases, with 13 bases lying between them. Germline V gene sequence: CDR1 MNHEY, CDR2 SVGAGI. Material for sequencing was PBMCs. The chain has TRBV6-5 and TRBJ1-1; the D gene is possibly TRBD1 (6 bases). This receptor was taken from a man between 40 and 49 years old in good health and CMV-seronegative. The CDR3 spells CASSYSMGGRTEAFF. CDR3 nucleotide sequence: TGTGCCAGCAGTTACTCGATGGGGGGGCGGACTGAAGCTTTCTTT.